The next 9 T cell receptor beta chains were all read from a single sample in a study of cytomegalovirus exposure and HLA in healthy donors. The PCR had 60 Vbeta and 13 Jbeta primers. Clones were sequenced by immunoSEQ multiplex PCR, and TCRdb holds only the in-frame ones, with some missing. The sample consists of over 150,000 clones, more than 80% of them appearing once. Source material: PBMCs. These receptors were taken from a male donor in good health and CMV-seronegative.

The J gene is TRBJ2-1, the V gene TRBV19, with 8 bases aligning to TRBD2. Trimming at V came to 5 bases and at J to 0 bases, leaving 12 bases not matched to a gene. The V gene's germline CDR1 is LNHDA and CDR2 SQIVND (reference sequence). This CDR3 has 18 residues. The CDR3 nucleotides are TGTGCCAGTAGTTTAGGACTAGCCCGGACCGTCTCCTACAATGAGCAGTTCTTC. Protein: CASSLGLARTVSYNEQFF.

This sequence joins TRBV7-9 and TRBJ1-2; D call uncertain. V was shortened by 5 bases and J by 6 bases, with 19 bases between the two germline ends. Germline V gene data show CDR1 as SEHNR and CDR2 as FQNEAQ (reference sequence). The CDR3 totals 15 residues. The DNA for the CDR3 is TGTGCCAGCAGCCCCCATAAAGGAGGACGGGATGGCTACACCTTC. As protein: CASSPHKGGRDGYTF.

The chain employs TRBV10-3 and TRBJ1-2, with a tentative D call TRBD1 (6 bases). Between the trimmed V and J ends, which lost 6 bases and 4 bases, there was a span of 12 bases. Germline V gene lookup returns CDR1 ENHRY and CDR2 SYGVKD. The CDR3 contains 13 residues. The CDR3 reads CAIREGQTYGYTF. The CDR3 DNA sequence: TGTGCCATCAGGGAAGGACAGACCTATGGCTACACCTTC.

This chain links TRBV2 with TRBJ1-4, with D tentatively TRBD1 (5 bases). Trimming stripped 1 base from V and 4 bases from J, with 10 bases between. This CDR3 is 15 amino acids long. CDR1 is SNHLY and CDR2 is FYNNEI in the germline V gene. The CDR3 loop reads CASSEGGGNNEKLFF. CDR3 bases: TGTGCCAGCAGTGAAGGGGGCGGAAATAATGAAAAACTGTTTTTT.

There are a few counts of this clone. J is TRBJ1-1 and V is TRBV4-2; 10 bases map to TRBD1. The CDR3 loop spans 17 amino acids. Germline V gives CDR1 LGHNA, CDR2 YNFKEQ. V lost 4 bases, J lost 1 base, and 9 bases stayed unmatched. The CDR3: CASSRDRGRGRNTEAFF. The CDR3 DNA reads TGTGCCAGCAGCCGAGACAGGGGGCGAGGACGGAACACTGAAGCTTTCTTT.

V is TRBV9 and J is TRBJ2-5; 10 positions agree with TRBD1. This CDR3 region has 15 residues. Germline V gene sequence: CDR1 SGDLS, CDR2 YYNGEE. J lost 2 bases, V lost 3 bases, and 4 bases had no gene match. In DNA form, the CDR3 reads TGTGCCAGCAGCGGCCGGGACAGGGGACAAGAGACCCAGTACTTC. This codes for CASSGRDRGQETQYF.

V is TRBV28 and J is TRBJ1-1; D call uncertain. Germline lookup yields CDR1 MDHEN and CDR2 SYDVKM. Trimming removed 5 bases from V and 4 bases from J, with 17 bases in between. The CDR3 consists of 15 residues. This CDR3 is CASSLRGLRGTEAFF. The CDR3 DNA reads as TGTGCCAGCAGTCTAAGAGGCCTACGGGGCACTGAAGCTTTCTTT.

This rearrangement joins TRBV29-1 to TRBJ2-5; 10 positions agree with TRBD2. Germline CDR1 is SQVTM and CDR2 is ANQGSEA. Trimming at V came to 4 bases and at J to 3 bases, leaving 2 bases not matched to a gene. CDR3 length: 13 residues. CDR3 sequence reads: CSVGAGGEETQYF. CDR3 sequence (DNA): TGCAGCGTTGGAGCGGGAGGGGAAGAGACCCAGTACTTC.

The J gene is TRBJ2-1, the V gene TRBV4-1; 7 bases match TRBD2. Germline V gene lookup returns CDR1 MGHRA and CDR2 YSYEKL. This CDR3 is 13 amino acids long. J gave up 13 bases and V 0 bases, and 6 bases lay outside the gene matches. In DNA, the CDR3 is TGCGCCAGCAGCCAAGAGGCGGGAGTCTCTCAGTTCTTC. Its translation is CASSQEAGVSQFF.